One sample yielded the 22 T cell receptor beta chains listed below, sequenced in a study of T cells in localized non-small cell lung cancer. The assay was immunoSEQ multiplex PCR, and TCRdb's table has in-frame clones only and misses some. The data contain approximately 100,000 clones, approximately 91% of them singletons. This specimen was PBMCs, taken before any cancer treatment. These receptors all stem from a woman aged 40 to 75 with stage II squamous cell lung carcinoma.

The DNA of the CDR3 is TGTGCCAGCAGAGACTCCGGGACAGGGGGCGACGAGCAGTACTTC. Translation gives CASRDSGTGGDEQYF. The genes are TRBV28 and TRBJ2-7, with 12 positions matching TRBD1. The CDR3 spans 15 residues. Germline trimming cut 6 bases from V and 5 bases from J; bases unmatched to any gene: 8. In germline, CDR1 is MDHEN, CDR2 SYDVKM.

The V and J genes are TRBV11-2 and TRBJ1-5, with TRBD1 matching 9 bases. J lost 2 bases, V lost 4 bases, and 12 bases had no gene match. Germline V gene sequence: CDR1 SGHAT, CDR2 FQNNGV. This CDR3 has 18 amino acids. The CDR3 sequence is CASSSRPTGGLGNQPQHF. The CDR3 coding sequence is TGTGCCAGCAGCTCCAGGCCCACAGGGGGCCTTGGCAATCAGCCCCAGCATTTT.

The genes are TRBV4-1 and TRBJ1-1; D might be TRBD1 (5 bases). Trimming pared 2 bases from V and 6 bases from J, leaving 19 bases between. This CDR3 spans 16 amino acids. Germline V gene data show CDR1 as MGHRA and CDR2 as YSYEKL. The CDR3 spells CASSQPAGTSRAEAFF. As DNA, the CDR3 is TGCGCCAGCAGCCAACCTGCCGGGACCTCTAGGGCTGAAGCTTTCTTT.

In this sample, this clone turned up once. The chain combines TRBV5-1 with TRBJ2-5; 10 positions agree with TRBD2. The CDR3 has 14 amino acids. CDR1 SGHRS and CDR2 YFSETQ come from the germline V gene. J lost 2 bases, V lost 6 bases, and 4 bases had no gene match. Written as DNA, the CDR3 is TGCGCCAGCACCCAGACTAGCGGGCAAGAGACCCAGTACTTC. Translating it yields CASTQTSGQETQYF.

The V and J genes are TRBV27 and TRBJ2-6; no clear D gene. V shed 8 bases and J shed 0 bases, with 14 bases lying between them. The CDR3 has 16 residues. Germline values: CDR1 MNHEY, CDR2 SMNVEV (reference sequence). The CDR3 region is CASGGTAYSGANVLTF. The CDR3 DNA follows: TGTGCCAGCGGCGGCACAGCGTACTCTGGGGCCAACGTCCTGACTTTC.

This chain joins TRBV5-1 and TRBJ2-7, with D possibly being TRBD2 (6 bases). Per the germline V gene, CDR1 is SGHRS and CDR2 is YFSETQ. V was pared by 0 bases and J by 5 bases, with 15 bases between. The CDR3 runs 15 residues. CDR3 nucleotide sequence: TGCGCCAGCAGCTTGGTCCCGGGAGTATCAAACGAGCAGTACTTC. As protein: CASSLVPGVSNEQYF.

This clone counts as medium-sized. The CDR3 DNA is TGTGCCAGCAGCCAAGATCGGGGCGTGAACAACGAAGCTTTCTTT. Amino acid sequence: CASSQDRGVNNEAFF. V and J are TRBV4-2 and TRBJ1-1, with D possibly being TRBD1 (5 bases). Germline CDR1 LGHNA, CDR2 YNFKEQ. V lost 0 bases, J lost 8 bases, and 16 bases lay in between. The CDR3 has 15 amino acids.

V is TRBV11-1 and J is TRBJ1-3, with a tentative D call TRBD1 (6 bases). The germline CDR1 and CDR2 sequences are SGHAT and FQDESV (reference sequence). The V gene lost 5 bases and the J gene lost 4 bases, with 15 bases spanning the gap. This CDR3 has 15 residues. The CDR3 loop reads CASSTTGSGGNTIYF. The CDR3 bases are TGTGCCAGCAGCACTACAGGGTCAGGAGGAAACACCATATATTTT.

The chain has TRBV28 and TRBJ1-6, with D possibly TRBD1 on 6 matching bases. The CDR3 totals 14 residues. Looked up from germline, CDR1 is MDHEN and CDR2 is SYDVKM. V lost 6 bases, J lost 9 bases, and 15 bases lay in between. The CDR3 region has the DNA TGTGCCAGCAGCCTCGACAGGTCAGGTTCACCCCTCCACTTT. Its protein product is CASSLDRSGSPLHF. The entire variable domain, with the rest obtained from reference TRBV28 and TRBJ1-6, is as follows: DVKVTQSSRYLVKRTGEKVFLECVQDMDHENMFWYRQDPGLGLRLIYFSYDVKMKEKGDIPEGYSVSREKKERFSLILESASTNQTSMYLCASSLDRSGSPLHFGNGTRLTVT.

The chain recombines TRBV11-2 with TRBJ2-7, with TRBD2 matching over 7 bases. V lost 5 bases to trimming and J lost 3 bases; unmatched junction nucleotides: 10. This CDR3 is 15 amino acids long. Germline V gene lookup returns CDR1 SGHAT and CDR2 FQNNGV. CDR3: CASSPSGGGFYEQYF. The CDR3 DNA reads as TGTGCCAGCAGCCCCTCGGGGGGAGGTTTCTACGAGCAGTACTTC. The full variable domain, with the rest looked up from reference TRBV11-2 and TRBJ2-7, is EAGVAQSPRYKIIEKRQSVAFWCNPISGHATLYWYQQILGQGPKLLIQFQNNGVVDDSQLPKDRFSAERLKGVDSTLKIQPAKLEDSAVYLCASSPSGGGFYEQYFGPGTRLTVT.

The CDR3 loop is CASREKTVSNSPLHF. The CDR3 coding sequence is TGTGCCAGCAGAGAAAAGACAGTCTCTAATTCACCCCTCCACTTT. V usage is TRBV2 and J usage is TRBJ1-6, with D perhaps TRBD1 (5 bases). V lost 6 bases to trimming and J lost 6 bases, with 15 bases between them. The CDR3 runs to 15 residues. Germline V gene lookup returns CDR1 SNHLY and CDR2 FYNNEI.

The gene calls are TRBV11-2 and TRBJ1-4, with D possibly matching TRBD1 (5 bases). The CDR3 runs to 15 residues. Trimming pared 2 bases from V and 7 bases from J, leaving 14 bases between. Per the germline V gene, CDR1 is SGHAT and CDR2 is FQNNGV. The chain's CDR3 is CASSLRGQKSEKLFF. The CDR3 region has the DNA TGTGCCAGCAGCTTAAGGGGTCAGAAGAGTGAAAAACTGTTTTTT.

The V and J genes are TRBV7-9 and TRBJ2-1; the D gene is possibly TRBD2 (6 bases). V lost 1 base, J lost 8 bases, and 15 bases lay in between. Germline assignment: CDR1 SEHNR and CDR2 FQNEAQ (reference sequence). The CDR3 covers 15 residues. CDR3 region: CASSLVAGGSYEQFF. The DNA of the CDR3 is TGTGCCAGCAGCTTAGTGGCCGGAGGGAGCTATGAGCAGTTCTTC. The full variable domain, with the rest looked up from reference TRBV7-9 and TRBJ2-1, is DTGVSQNPRHKITKRGQNVTFRCDPISEHNRLYWYRQTLGQGPEFLTYFQNEAQLEKSRLLSDRFSAERPKGSFSTLEIQRTEQGDSAMYLCASSLVAGGSYEQFFGPGTRLTVL.

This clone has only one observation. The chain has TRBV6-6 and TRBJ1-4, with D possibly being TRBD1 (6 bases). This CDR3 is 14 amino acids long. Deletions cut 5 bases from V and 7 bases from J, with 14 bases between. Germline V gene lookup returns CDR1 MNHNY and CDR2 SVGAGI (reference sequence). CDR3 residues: CASSQTQGIEKLFF. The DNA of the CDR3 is TGTGCCAGCAGTCAGACCCAGGGGATTGAAAAACTGTTTTTT.

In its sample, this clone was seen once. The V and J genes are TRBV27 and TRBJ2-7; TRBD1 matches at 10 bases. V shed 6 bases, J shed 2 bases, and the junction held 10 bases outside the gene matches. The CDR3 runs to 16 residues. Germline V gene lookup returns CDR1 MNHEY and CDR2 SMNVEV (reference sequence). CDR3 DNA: TGTGCCAGCAGCCTTAGGTTCGGACAGGGGGCCTACGAGCAGTACTTC. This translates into CASSLRFGQGAYEQYF.

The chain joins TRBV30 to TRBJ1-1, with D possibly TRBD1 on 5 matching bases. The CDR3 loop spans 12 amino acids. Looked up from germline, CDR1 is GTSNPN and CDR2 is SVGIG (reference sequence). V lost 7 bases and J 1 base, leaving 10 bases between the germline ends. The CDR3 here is CAYKQENTEAFF. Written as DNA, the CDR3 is TGTGCCTATAAACAGGAGAACACTGAAGCTTTCTTT.

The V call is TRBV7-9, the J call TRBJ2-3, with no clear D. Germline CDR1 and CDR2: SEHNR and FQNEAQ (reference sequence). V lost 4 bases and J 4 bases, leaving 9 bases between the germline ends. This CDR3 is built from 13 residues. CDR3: CASSSRPSDTQYF. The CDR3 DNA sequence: TGTGCCAGCAGCTCCCGCCCCTCAGATACGCAGTATTTT.

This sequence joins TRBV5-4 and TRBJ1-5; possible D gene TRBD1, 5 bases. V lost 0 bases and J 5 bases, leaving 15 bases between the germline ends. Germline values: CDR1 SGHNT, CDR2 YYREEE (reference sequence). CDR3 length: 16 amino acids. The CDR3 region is CASSLDGAPGHQPQHF. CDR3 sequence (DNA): TGTGCCAGCAGCTTGGACGGGGCACCCGGCCATCAGCCCCAGCATTTT.

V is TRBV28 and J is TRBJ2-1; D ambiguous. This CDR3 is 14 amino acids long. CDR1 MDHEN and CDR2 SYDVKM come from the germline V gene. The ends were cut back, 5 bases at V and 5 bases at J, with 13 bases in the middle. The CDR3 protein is CASSTTYQDNEQFF. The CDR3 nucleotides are TGTGCCAGCAGTACGACTTACCAAGACAATGAGCAGTTCTTC.

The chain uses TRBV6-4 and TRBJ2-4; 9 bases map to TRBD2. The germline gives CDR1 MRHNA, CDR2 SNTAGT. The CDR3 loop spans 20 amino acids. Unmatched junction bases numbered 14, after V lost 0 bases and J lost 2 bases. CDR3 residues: CASSDSGVNSGGVSKNIQYF. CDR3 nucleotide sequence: TGTGCCAGCAGTGACTCGGGGGTTAATAGCGGGGGAGTATCCAAAAACATTCAGTACTTC.

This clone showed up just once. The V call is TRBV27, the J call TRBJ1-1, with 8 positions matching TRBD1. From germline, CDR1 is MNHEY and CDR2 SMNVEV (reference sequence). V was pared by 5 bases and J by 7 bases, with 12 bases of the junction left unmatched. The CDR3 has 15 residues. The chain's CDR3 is CASSRMDRVEGEAFF. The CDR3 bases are TGTGCCAGCAGTCGAATGGACAGGGTAGAAGGTGAAGCTTTCTTT.

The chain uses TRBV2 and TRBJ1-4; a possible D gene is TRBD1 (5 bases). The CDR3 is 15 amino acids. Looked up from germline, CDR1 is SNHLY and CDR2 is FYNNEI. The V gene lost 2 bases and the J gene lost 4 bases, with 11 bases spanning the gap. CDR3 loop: CASSERGHLNEKLFF. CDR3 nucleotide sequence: TGTGCCAGCAGTGAAAGAGGACACCTTAATGAAAAACTGTTTTTT.